This record looks at one TCR beta chain sequence and its context. The antigen is not known. The repertoire was sequenced with immunoSEQ multiplex PCR; TCRdb's copy has only in-frame clones and lacks some. The sample records about 50,000 clones, more than 75% being singletons. This specimen comes from a study of siplizumab effects on memory and regulatory T cells. The V gene's germline CDR1 is SQVTM and CDR2 ANQGSEA. The CDR3 length is 13 residues. Unmatched junction bases numbered 11, after V lost 6 bases and J lost 8 bases. Study-wide results and caveats: Roughly 75-95% of dividing CD4+ or CD8+ clones were without an attributable naive or memory phenotype. Naive T cells were seen as more diverse than memory cells and as major alloresponse contributors. In controls, 26.9% of mappable alloreactive CD4+ clones were Treg-derived on average, versus around 70% with siplizumab.

This receptor was obtained from a human donor in good health. This sequence joins TRBV29-1 and TRBJ1-2; 8 bases are shared with TRBD1. The sample comprised naive CD8+ T cells sorted from blood. The CDR3 sequence is CSVNRPGGYGYTF. The DNA for the CDR3 is TGCAGCGTCAACCGGCCAGGGGGCTACGGCTACACCTTC.